Following are 11 T cell receptor beta chains from one sample sequenced in a study of spatial heterogeneity in lung cancer (dated by TCRdb to the late 2010s). Libraries were made using 5' RACE. The sequencing machine was a NextSeq 500. The public sequencing data were trimmed at Q25 with fastp and processed into clonotypes with MiXCR by TCRdb, which kept only in-frame beta chains. One record per CDR3 amino acid sequence lists the most common genes and DNA. Within this sample are some 85,000 distinct CDR3 sequences, with approximately 20% of them counted one time only. The top ten hold 6.2% of the sample. What the time point label conveys for this sample: sample taken at primary tumor resection. Without any cell sorting, TCR sequencing was performed on whole RNA extracted either from tumor and nontumor lung tissue or from cryopreserved PBMC samples. The specimen comprised PBMCs, sampled at surgery. These receptors originate from a male donor with early-stage non-small cell lung cancer.

This clonotype was recorded a few times. The CDR3 sequence: CATSRAGLATSTDTQYF. The CDR3 nucleotides are TGTGCCACCAGCAGAGCGGGGCTAGCGACTAGCACAGATACGCAGTATTTT. The chain combines TRBV15 with TRBJ2-3; D is possibly TRBD2 (6 bases). Trimming stripped 1 base from V and 0 bases from J, with 14 bases between. Germline V gives CDR1 LNHNV, CDR2 YYDKDF (reference sequence). The CDR3 extends over 17 amino acids. Supplemented by reference TRBV15 and TRBJ2-3, the full variable domain reads DAMVIQNPRYQVTQFGKPVTLSCSQTLNHNVMYWYQQKSSQAPKLLFHYYDKDFNNEADTPDNFQSRRPNTSFCFLDIRSPGLGDTAMYLCATSRAGLATSTDTQYFGPGTRLTVL.

This clonotype was counted between two and nine times. The V call is TRBV6-2 or TRBV6-3, the J call TRBJ2-2; D possibly corresponds to TRBD2 (6 bases). CDR3 length equals 16 residues. In germline, CDR1 is MNHEY, CDR2 SVGEGT. With 4 bases removed from V and 3 bases from J, the gap between germline ends came to 15 bases. The CDR3 bases are TGTGCCAGCAGTTCCAGTTGGCGGGGAGACACCGGGGAGCTGTTTTTT. Translating gives CASSSSWRGDTGELFF.

This clonotype was observed a handful of times. The J gene is TRBJ1-5, the V gene TRBV7-9, with unresolved D. Germline values: CDR1 SEHNR, CDR2 FQNEAQ (reference sequence). CDR3 length: 13 amino acids. The V end lost 4 bases, the J end lost 7 bases, and 11 bases lay between the germline ends. CDR3 DNA: TGTGCCAGCAGCTATGAGAGTCTCCAGCCCCAGCATTTT. Translation: CASSYESLQPQHF.

There are many counts of this clonotype. The rearrangement joins TRBV5-1 to TRBJ2-3; 9 bases align to TRBD2. The V gene end was trimmed by 1 base and the J gene end by 4 bases; junction bases not matched to a gene: 7. Germline V gene lookup returns CDR1 SGHRS and CDR2 YFSETQ. This CDR3 spans 16 amino acids. The CDR3, as DNA: TGCGCCAGCAGCTTGATAGCGGGAGATGCGGCAGATACGCAGTATTTT. As protein: CASSLIAGDAADTQYF.

This clonotype has a handful of counts. The chain combines TRBV7-2 with TRBJ1-2; 9 bases are a match to TRBD1. The CDR3 totals 14 residues. Germline V gene sequence: CDR1 SGHTA, CDR2 FQGNSA. The V and J ends lost 2 bases and 6 bases, in that order; junction bases with no gene match: 4. The CDR3 DNA reads as TGTGCCAGCAGCTTAAGGACAGGGGAGGATGGCTACACCTTC. This sequence encodes CASSLRTGEDGYTF.

Turning to this clonotype: This may arise from a read error, as a much more abundant clone is one base away. CDR3 loop: CPSSVASGSFTGELFF. CDR3 bases: TGTCCCAGCAGCGTAGCTAGCGGGAGCTTCACCGGGGAGCTGTTTTTT. The gene calls are TRBV9 and TRBJ2-2, with TRBD2 matching 10 bases. Germline CDR1 reads SGDLS; CDR2 reads YYNGEE. The CDR3 length is 16 residues.

This clonotype has just a few counts. The chain uses TRBV18 and TRBJ1-1, with TRBD1 identical over 8 bases. Trimming at V came to 6 bases and at J to 3 bases, leaving 6 bases not matched to a gene. The CDR3 has 14 amino acids. The V gene's germline CDR1 is KGHSH and CDR2 LQKENI. CDR3: CASSRTGQDTEAFF. The DNA of the CDR3 is TGTGCCAGCTCGCGGACAGGGCAGGACACTGAAGCTTTCTTT.

This clonotype was recorded many times. This chain links TRBV6-5 with TRBJ1-1; 11 nucleotides line up with TRBD1. Trimming at V came to 6 bases and at J to 5 bases, leaving 2 bases not matched to a gene. This CDR3 contains 13 residues. CDR1 is MNHEY, CDR2 SVGAGI, per germline. DNA of the CDR3: TGTGCCAGCAGCTGGGACAGGGGGACTGAAGCTTTCTTT. It specifies CASSWDRGTEAFF.

This clonotype has only a few counts. This chain joins TRBV10-3 and TRBJ1-1, with TRBD1 as a possible D gene (6 bases). The CDR3 spans 14 residues. Trimming removed 5 bases at V and 5 bases at J, with 15 bases between. Germline V gene sequence: CDR1 ENHRY, CDR2 SYGVKD. CDR3 nucleotides: TGTGCCATCAGTCCCGAGGGGGGTAGGACTGAAGCTTTCTTT. It specifies CAISPEGGRTEAFF.

This clonotype was seen a few times. This chain uses TRBV7-9 with TRBJ2-4; no clear D gene. In germline, CDR1 is SEHNR, CDR2 FQNEAQ (reference sequence). CDR3 length: 16 residues. Trimming cost V 6 bases and J 2 bases, with 17 bases left between them. CDR3 in amino acids: CASRPRMGGSKNIQYF. The CDR3 DNA reads TGTGCCAGCAGACCCCGAATGGGTGGATCCAAAAACATTCAGTACTTC.

A single count supports this clonotype. J is TRBJ1-5 and V is TRBV6-5, with TRBD1 as a possible D gene (5 bases). Looked up from germline, CDR1 is MNHEY and CDR2 is SVGAGI. The V end lost 8 bases, the J end lost 3 bases, and 8 bases lay between the germline ends. The CDR3 extends over 12 amino acids. CDR3 residues: CASGHTNQPQHF. The CDR3, as DNA: TGTGCCAGCGGACATACCAATCAGCCCCAGCATTTT.